This TCR beta chain was identified in a study of OX40 agonist ivuxolimab in advanced cancers. Background on the study: While on treatment, patients had intravenous ivuxolimab at 0.01 to 10 mg/kg every 2 weeks. Study-wide points: Among the lowest levels of clonal expansion were found in partial responders at 0.1-3.0 mg/kg. Several nonresponders also turned out to have low normalized T-cell clonal expansion.

Sampling of blood occurred at baseline, cycle 4 day 1, and cycle 7 day 1. Unmatched junction bases numbered 11, after V lost 3 bases and J lost 3 bases. This CDR3 is 16 amino acids long. The V gene's germline CDR1 is SGHRS and CDR2 YFSETQ. With regard to this clone: Antigen specificity is unknown.

Only in-frame clones appear in the TCRdb table, and some are missing; sequencing was by immunoSEQ multiplex PCR. The data contain 80,000 or so clones, around four fifths of them singletons. The clonotype was recovered from an adult with an advanced solid tumor such as melanoma, head and neck, liver or kidney cancer. The chain has TRBV5-1 and TRBJ2-7; 8 nucleotides match TRBD1. The starting material was CD4+ or CD8+ T cells sorted from blood, obtained in a trial of the OX40 agonist ivuxolimab. CDR3 sequence (DNA): TGCGCCAGCAGCTCGGACAGGGCTAAGGAGGGCTACGAGCAGTACTTC. Translation: CASSSDRAKEGYEQYF. The full variable domain, its missing parts supplied by reference TRBV5-1 and TRBJ2-7, is KAGVTQTPRYLIKTRGQQVTLSCSPISGHRSVSWYQQTPGQGLQFLFEYFSETQRNKGNFPGRFSGRQFSNSRSEMNVSTLELGDSALYLCASSSDRAKEGYEQYFGPGTRLTVT.